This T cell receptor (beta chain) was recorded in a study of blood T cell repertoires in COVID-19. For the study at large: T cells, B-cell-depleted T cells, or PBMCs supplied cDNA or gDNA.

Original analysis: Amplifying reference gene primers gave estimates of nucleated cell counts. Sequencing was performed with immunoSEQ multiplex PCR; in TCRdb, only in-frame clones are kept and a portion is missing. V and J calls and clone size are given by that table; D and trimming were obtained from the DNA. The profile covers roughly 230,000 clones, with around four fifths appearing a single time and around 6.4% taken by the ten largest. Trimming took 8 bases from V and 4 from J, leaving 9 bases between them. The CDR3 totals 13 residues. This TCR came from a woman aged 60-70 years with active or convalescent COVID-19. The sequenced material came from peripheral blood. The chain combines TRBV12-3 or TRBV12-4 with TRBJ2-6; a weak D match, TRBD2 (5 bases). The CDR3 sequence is CASRGLGANVLTF. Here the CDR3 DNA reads TGTGCCAGCCGGGGTCTCGGGGCCAACGTCCTGACTTTC.